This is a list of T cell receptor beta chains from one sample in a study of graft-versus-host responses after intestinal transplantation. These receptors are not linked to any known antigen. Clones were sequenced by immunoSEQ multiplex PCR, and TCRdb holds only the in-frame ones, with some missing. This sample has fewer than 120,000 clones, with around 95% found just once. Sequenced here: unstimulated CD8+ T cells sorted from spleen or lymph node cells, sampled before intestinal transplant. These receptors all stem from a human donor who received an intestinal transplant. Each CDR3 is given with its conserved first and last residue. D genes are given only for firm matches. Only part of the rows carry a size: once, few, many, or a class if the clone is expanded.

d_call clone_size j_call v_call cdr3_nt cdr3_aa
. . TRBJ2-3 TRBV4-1 TGCGCCAGCAGCCAAGGTGTGCTAGGTTGGACAGATACGCAGTATTTT CASSQGVLGWTDTQYF
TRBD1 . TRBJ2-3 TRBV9 TGTGCCAGCAGCGTTGAGGGGGCTGCCTTAGGGGATACGCAGTATTTT CASSVEGAALGDTQYF
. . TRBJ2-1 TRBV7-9 TGTGCCAGCAGCTCGGGACGGGATTCAAGGAGCTCCTACAATGAGCAGTTCTTC CASSSGRDSRSSYNEQFF
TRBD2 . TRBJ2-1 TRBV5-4 TGTGCCAGCAGCCACGGACTAGCGGGAGATTTCGGAGAGCAGTTCTTC CASSHGLAGDFGEQFF
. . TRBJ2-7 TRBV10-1 TGCGCCAGCAGTGAGTCGGGGGGCTACGAGCAGTACTTC CASSESGGYEQYF
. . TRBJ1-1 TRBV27 TGTGCCAGCAGTTTACTAGGACACCCAAAAAACACTGAAGCTTTCTTT CASSLLGHPKNTEAFF
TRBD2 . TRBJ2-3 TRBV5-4 TGTGCCAGCAGCGCGGAGGGCGGGGGGGCCACAGATACGCAGTATTTT CASSAEGGGATDTQYF
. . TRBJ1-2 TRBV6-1 TGTGCCAGCAGTGAGGTGGCGGGTTCCTATGGCTACACCTTC CASSEVAGSYGYTF
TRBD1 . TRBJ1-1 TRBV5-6 TGTGCCAGCACGACCTGGACAGGGCGGAACACTGAAGCTTTCTTT CASTTWTGRNTEAFF
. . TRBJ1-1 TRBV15 TGTGCCACCAGCCCCCACATAAGTTTTGGGGGCGATGAGCGGGCTTTCTTT CATSPHISFGGDERAFF
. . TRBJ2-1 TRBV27 TGTGCCAGCAGTTCCCGGTTGAGCGGGCCGAGCTCCTACAATGAGCAGTTCTTC CASSSRLSGPSSYNEQFF
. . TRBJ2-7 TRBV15 TGTGCCACCAGCAGAGATCCCGCTCAGAACGAGCAGTACTTC CATSRDPAQNEQYF
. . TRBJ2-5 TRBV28 TGTGCCAGCAGGGGCCGGGCTCTCCCGCGTGGAGAGACCCAGTACTTC CASRGRALPRGETQYF
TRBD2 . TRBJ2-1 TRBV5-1 TGCGCCAGCAGCTTGGACGTTGGGCGGGAGCTCAATGAGCAGTTCTTC CASSLDVGRELNEQFF
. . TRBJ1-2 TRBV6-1 TGTGCCAGCAGTGGATACAGGGAGCGCTATGGCTACACCTTC CASSGYRERYGYTF
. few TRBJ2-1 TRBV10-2 TGCGCCAGCAGTACAGAGAGGGCCAATGAGCAGTTCTTC CASSTERANEQFF
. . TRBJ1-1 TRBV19 TGTGCCAGTAGTAGGAGGGTGGGGGGTGTGATGAACACTGAAGCTTTCTTT CASSRRVGGVMNTEAFF
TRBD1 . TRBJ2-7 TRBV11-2 TGTGCCAGCAGCCGGGGACAGGGAGGTGCCTACGAGCAGTACTTC CASSRGQGGAYEQYF
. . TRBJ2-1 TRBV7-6 TGTGCCAGCAGCTTCCTAGAGTCGGTGAATGAGCAGTTCTTC CASSFLESVNEQFF
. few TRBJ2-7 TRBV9 TGTGCCAGCAGCGTAGGACGGGATAGCTACGAGCAGTACTTC CASSVGRDSYEQYF
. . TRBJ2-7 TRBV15 TGTGCCACCAGCTCAGAGTGGGGGCTAGGATACGAGCAGTACTTC CATSSEWGLGYEQYF
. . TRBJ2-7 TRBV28 TGTGCCAGCAGAAAGGGGAGGCCGTCCTACGAGCAGTACTTC CASRKGRPSYEQYF
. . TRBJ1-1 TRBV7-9 TGTGCCAGCAGCCAAGGGGGGAACACTGAAGCTTTCTTT CASSQGGNTEAFF
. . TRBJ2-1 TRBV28 TGTGCCAGCAGTTTACTAGCGCCTTCCTACAATGAGCAGTTCTTC CASSLLAPSYNEQFF
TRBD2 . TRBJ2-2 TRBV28 TGTGCCAGCAGTTCGGGGTTGACTAGCGGAACCGGGGAGCTGTTTTTT CASSSGLTSGTGELFF
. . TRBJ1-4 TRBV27 TGTGCCAGCAGCCCCAATGGGGTGACAGACCTTAATGAAAAACTGTTTTTT CASSPNGVTDLNEKLFF
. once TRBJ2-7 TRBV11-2 TGTGCCAGCAGCCTCCGCTACGAGCAGTACTTC CASSLRYEQYF
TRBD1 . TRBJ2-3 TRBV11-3 TGTGCCAGCAGCTCGGGGACAGGGGGTAACACAGATACGCAGTATTTT CASSSGTGGNTDTQYF
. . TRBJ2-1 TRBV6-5 TGTGCCAGCAACCGTGGCAATGAGCAGTTCTTC CASNRGNEQFF
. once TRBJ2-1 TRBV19 TGTGCCAGTAGCCCGGGACTTTACAATGAGCAGTTCTTC CASSPGLYNEQFF
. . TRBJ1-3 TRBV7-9 TGTGCCAGCAGCTTAGGGCCAAGACAGTCCTCCCGCTCTGGAAACACCATATATTTT CASSLGPRQSSRSGNTIYF
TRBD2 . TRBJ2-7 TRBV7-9 TGTGCCAGCAGCTTAGGAGCGGGATACTACGAGCAGTACTTC CASSLGAGYYEQYF
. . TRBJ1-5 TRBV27 TGTGCCAGCAGTTTCGGGGCGGGCGGTCAGCCCCAGCATTTT CASSFGAGGQPQHF
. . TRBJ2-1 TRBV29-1 TGCAGCGTTGAGGGTAGCCCTAGAGGTAATGAGCAGTTCTTC CSVEGSPRGNEQFF
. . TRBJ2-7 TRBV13 TGTGCCAGCAGCGCCCCGGGCAGGGGCTCCTACGAGCAGTACTTC CASSAPGRGSYEQYF
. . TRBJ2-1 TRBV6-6 TGTGCCAGCAGTTACTCTATCACCCGTGAGCAGTTCTTC CASSYSITREQFF
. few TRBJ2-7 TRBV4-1 TGCGCCAGCAGCCGAGGGGACGAGCAGTACTTC CASSRGDEQYF
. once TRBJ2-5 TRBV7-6 TGTGCCAGCAGCTCACCTACCACCCAGTACTTC CASSSPTTQYF
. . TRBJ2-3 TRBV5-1 TGCGCCAGCAGCTTGAGCGGGTACTTCACAGATACGCAGTATTTT CASSLSGYFTDTQYF
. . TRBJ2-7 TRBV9 TGTGCCACCGAGGCGGGACAAAGGGCTCGGGAGCAGTACTTC CATEAGQRAREQYF
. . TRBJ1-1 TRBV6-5 TGTGCCAGCAGTTATCGAACCGGGAGAGAACGTGAAGCTTTCTTT CASSYRTGREREAFF